This T cell receptor (beta chain) was sequenced during a study of T-cell reconstitution after alpha-beta-depleted transplantation in children. Germline lookup yields CDR1 LGHNA and CDR2 YSLEER. Trimming left V 0 bases short and J 5 bases short, with 8 bases between. This CDR3 has 13 residues. Unique molecular identifiers tagged the TCRbeta library. Each CDR3 protein is one row after TCRdb ran MiXCR on the PCR reads. The data contain 600,000 to 700,000 distinct CDR3 sequences, approximately 16% of them singletons. The chain uses TRBV4-3 and TRBJ2-7; no firm D call. The sequence derives from a human donor who donated a stem cell graft to a child with acute myeloid leukemia. The input for sequencing was PBMCs from the stem cell graft donor, taken from the stem cell graft. The CDR3 DNA follows: TGCGCCAGCAGCCAAGAAAGTTGGCACGAGCAGTACTTC. It specifies CASSQESWHEQYF.